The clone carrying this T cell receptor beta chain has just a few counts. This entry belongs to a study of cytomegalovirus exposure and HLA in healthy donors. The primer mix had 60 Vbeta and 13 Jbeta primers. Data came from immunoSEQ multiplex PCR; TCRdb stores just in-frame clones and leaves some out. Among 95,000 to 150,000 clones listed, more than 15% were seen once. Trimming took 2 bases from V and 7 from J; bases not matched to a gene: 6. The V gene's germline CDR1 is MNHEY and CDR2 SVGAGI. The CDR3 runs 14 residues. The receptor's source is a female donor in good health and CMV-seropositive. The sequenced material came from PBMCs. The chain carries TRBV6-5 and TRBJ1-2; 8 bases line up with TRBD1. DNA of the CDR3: TGTGCCAGCAGTTACACCGGACAGGGAAGTGGCTACACCTTC. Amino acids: CASSYTGQGSGYTF.